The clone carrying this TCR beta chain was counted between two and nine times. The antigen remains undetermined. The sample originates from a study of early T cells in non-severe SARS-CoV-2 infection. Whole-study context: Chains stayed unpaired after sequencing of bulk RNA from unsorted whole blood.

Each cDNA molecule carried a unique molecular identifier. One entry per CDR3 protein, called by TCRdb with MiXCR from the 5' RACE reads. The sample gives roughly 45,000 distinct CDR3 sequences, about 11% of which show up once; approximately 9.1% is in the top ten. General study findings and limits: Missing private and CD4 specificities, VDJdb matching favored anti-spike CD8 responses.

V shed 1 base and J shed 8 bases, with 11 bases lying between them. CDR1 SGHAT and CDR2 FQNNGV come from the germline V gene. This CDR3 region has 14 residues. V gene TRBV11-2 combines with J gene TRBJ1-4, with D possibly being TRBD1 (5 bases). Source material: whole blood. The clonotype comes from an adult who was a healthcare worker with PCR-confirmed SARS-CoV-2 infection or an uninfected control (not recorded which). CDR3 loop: CASSLGGGREKLFF. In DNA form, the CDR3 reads TGTGCCAGCAGCTTAGGCGGGGGGAGAGAAAAACTGTTTTTT.